This T cell receptor beta chain emerged from a study of blood T cells in healthy people across ages. Broader study findings: Samples with more naive T cells showed higher observed beta diversity.

With a J-beta primer mix and a sample-barcoded 5' primer, a second PCR ran roughly 6 to 11 cycles. A 12-random-nucleotide template-switch adaptor tagged each cDNA molecule. TCRdb itself ran the 5' RACE reads through MiXCR, one entry per CDR3 protein. The sample has over 1,500,000 distinct CDR3 sequences, just under 50% seen once. Donors ranged from about 6 to 90 years old and were healthy Caucasians in Russia. This CDR3 is 11 amino acids long. Trimming shortened V by 6 bases and J by 7 bases, and 8 bases separated the two germline ends. CDR1 and CDR2 (germline): MNHNY, SVGAGI (reference sequence). Concerning this clonotype itself: Antigen: not known.

This TCR was sampled from a woman in her thirties or forties in good health. The chain has TRBV6-6 and TRBJ2-3; D gene uncertain. Source material: blood. The DNA of the CDR3 is TGTGCCAGCAGCCAAAGTAATACGCAGTATTTT. It translates to CASSQSNTQYF.